The 27 T cell receptor beta chains listed next were all sequenced from one sample in a study of T cell repertoires in MIS-A myocarditis. Some clones are missing from TCRdb's copy, which holds only in-frame ones; the method was immunoSEQ multiplex PCR. This table holds some 6,000 clones, about four fifths found once. What was sequenced was interventricular septum heart tissue obtained at autopsy. The receptors shown here come from a man aged 18-30 years with fulminant myocarditis from multisystem inflammatory syndrome in adults (MIS-A) after COVID-19.

The chain uses TRBV11-2 and TRBJ2-2, with no clear D. Trimming left V 3 bases short and J 8 bases short, with 13 bases between. The CDR3 consists of 14 residues. In germline, CDR1 is SGHAT, CDR2 FQNNGV. The CDR3 spells CASSFPSDAGELFF. The CDR3 nucleotides are TGTGCCAGCAGCTTCCCCTCCGACGCGGGGGAGCTGTTTTTT.

This chain uses TRBV6-5 with TRBJ2-7; TRBD2 matches 10 bases. The CDR3 totals 12 residues. V trimming: 7 bases; J trimming: 4 bases; junction bases outside the gene matches: 1. Germline V lookup: CDR1 MNHEY, CDR2 SVGAGI. Here the CDR3 DNA reads TGTGCCAGCAAGACTAGCGGGTACGAGCAGTACTTC. This sequence encodes CASKTSGYEQYF.

The chain uses TRBV7-8 and TRBJ2-2; D unresolved. The V end was cut by 3 bases, the J end by 5 bases, with 10 bases between. The CDR3 consists of 14 residues. Per the germline V gene, CDR1 is SGHVS and CDR2 is FQNEAQ. The CDR3 nucleotides are TGTGCCAGCAGCTTCAGGACGATGACCGGGGAGCTGTTTTTT. Encoded protein: CASSFRTMTGELFF. The full variable domain, in which reference TRBV7-8 and TRBJ2-2 provide the parts outside the CDR3, is GAGVSQSPRYKVAKRGQDVALRCDPISGHVSLFWYQQALGQGPEFLTYFQNEAQLDKSGLPSDRFFAERPEGSVSTLKIQRTQQEDSAVYLCASSFRTMTGELFFGEGSRLTVL.

This sequence joins TRBV4-1 and TRBJ2-3; unclear D gene. The CDR3 is 13 residues long. Looked up from germline, CDR1 is MGHRA and CDR2 is YSYEKL. Trimming removed 4 bases from V and 6 bases from J, with 11 bases in between. In nucleotides, the CDR3 is TGCGCCAGCAGCCTTAGCTTAGTGGATACGCAGTATTTT. This codes for CASSLSLVDTQYF.

The chain couples TRBV16 to TRBJ1-6; 10 nucleotides agree with TRBD1. This CDR3 spans 14 amino acids. The V gene's germline CDR1 is KGHSY and CDR2 FQNENV. V lost 2 bases and J lost 8; bases outside the gene matches: 0. The CDR3 spells CASSQGTGDSPLHF. The CDR3 region has the DNA TGTGCCAGCAGCCAAGGGACAGGGGATTCACCCCTCCACTTT.

This clone occurred a few times. This rearrangement joins TRBV11-2 to TRBJ2-5; tentatively, D is TRBD2 (6 bases). V was clipped by 2 bases and J by 5 bases, with 18 bases between them. The CDR3 covers 16 residues. The germline V gene encodes CDR1 SGHAT and CDR2 FQNNGV. The CDR3 DNA reads as TGTGCCAGCAGCTTAATTGGAGGGGTTGGCCGGGAGACCCAGTACTTC. Amino acids: CASSLIGGVGRETQYF. Based on the CDR3 plus reference TRBV11-2 and TRBJ2-5, the full variable domain is EAGVAQSPRYKIIEKRQSVAFWCNPISGHATLYWYQQILGQGPKLLIQFQNNGVVDDSQLPKDRFSAERLKGVDSTLKIQPAKLEDSAVYLCASSLIGGVGRETQYFGPGTRLLVL.

The J gene is TRBJ2-7, the V gene TRBV27; D unclear. This CDR3 contains 17 residues. V was clipped by 1 base and J by 0 bases, with 16 bases between them. CDR1 is MNHEY and CDR2 is SMNVEV in the germline V gene (reference sequence). The CDR3 DNA reads TGTGCCAGCAGTTTATTATGGGGTAGCCCGAGCTCCTACGAGCAGTACTTC. It is translated as CASSLLWGSPSSYEQYF.

The chain is built from TRBV5-1 and TRBJ2-3; no clear D. Trimming removed 7 bases at V and 2 bases at J, with 11 bases between. The length of the CDR3 is 13 residues. From germline, CDR1 is SGHRS and CDR2 YFSETQ. Here the CDR3 reads CASSTPITDTQYF. CDR3 sequence (DNA): TGCGCCAGCTCCACCCCCATCACAGATACGCAGTATTTT.

This clone was observed a few times. This chain connects TRBV6-6 to TRBJ1-6, with TRBD1 matching over 8 bases. V was clipped by 2 bases and J by 10 bases; unmatched bases: 1. The CDR3 totals 13 residues. Germline CDR1 reads MNHNY; CDR2 reads SVGAGI (reference sequence). The CDR3 is CASSYPGGSPLHF. CDR3 DNA sequence: TGTGCCAGCAGTTACCCAGGGGGCTCACCCCTCCACTTT.

V is TRBV6-6 and J is TRBJ2-2; TRBD2 is a possible D gene (5 bases). The ends were cut back, 8 bases at V and 5 bases at J, with 15 bases in the middle. The germline gives CDR1 MNHNY, CDR2 SVGAGI (reference sequence). The CDR3 is 14 residues long. In nucleotides, the CDR3 is TGTGCCAGCGATACCGGGGTAGGGACCGGGGAGCTGTTTTTT. It yields the protein CASDTGVGTGELFF.

The V and J genes are TRBV5-6 and TRBJ1-3; D ambiguous. V was shortened by 7 bases and J by 2 bases, with 13 bases between the two germline ends. CDR3 length equals 14 residues. The V gene's germline CDR1 is SGHDT and CDR2 YYEEEE. The CDR3 bases are TGTGCCAGCTGCCCCGGAGGTGCTGGAAACACCATATATTTT. Amino acids: CASCPGGAGNTIYF.

This clone was found a few times. The chain is built from TRBV14 and TRBJ2-7, with unresolved D. The CDR3 has 12 residues. CDR1 and CDR2 (germline): SGHDN, FVKESK. The V end lost 10 bases, the J end lost 3 bases, and 13 bases lay between the germline ends. The CDR3 DNA reads as TGTGCCATAGGCCCAGAAGACTACGAGCAGTACTTC. It codes for CAIGPEDYEQYF.

The count of this clone is one. The chain employs TRBV7-2 and TRBJ1-3; D remains unclear. The CDR3 spans 17 residues. Germline-derived CDR1 and CDR2 are SGHTA and FQGNSA. Trimming left V 4 bases short and J 0 bases short, with 16 bases between. CDR3 loop: CASSSVLGPSSGNTIYF. The CDR3 DNA follows: TGTGCCAGCAGCTCCGTCTTAGGGCCATCCTCTGGAAACACCATATATTTT. Drawing the rest from reference TRBV7-2 and TRBJ1-3, the complete variable domain is GAGVSQSPSNKVTEKGKDVELRCDPISGHTALYWYRQSLGQGLEFLIYFQGNSAPDKSGLPSDRFSAERTGGSVSTLTIQRTQQEDSAVYLCASSSVLGPSSGNTIYFGEGSWLTVV.

This clone was observed once. V usage is TRBV5-6 and J usage is TRBJ2-3; D is unresolved. V lost 3 bases, J lost 3 bases, and 14 bases lay in between. The CDR3 length is 15 residues. Germline lookup yields CDR1 SGHDT and CDR2 YYEEEE. CDR3 sequence: CASSSSSAWTDTQYF. The CDR3 region has the DNA TGTGCCAGCAGCTCGTCTAGTGCTTGGACAGATACGCAGTATTTT.

This rearrangement joins TRBV6-5 to TRBJ2-5; the match to TRBD2 covers 7 bases. Germline CDR1 is MNHEY and CDR2 is SVGAGI. This CDR3 contains 12 residues. Trimming at V came to 2 bases and at J to 7 bases, leaving 1 base not matched to a gene. The DNA of the CDR3 is TGTGCCAGCAGTTACCCGGGGGGGACCCAGTACTTC. Residues: CASSYPGGTQYF.

There are a few counts of this clone. The rearrangement joins TRBV7-2 to TRBJ1-1; D is uncertain. Germline V gene data show CDR1 as SGHTA and CDR2 as FQGNSA. The CDR3 runs 13 residues. Trimming stripped 4 bases from V and 4 bases from J, with 10 bases between. The CDR3 loop reads CASSSPWVTEAFF. In DNA, the CDR3 is TGTGCCAGCAGCTCGCCTTGGGTCACTGAAGCTTTCTTT.

In this sample, this clone turned up a few times. The gene calls are TRBV6-5 and TRBJ1-2; the match to TRBD1 covers 7 bases. This CDR3 comprises 13 residues. With 7 bases clipped from V and 6 bases from J, the junction kept 8 bases outside the gene matches. The V gene's germline CDR1 is MNHEY and CDR2 SVGAGI. The CDR3 loop is CASISDRVHGYTF. The CDR3, as DNA: TGTGCCAGCATAAGCGACAGGGTCCATGGCTACACCTTC.

In nucleotides, the CDR3 is TGTGCCAGTCAGATCGGGGGGGCCGGGGAGCTGTTTTTT. The encoded protein is CASQIGGAGELFF. V usage is TRBV11-3 and J usage is TRBJ2-2; the match to TRBD2 covers 8 bases. The V gene end was trimmed by 9 bases and the J gene end by 6 bases; junction bases not matched to a gene: 6. Looked up from germline, CDR1 is SGHNT and CDR2 is YENEEA. The CDR3 covers 13 residues.

The chain uses TRBV18 and TRBJ2-5; D is unclear. Trimming took 3 bases from V and 2 from J, leaving 7 bases between them. Germline-derived CDR1 and CDR2 are KGHSH and LQKENI. The CDR3 loop spans 13 amino acids. CDR3 region: CASSPQQQETQYF. CDR3 in DNA: TGTGCCAGCTCACCCCAGCAGCAAGAGACCCAGTACTTC.

The chain uses TRBV5-4 and TRBJ2-3; TRBD1 matches 8 bases. V dropped 4 bases and J dropped 2; count of bases not matched to a gene: 9. Germline assignment: CDR1 SGHNT and CDR2 YYREEE (reference sequence). The length of the CDR3 is 16 residues. The CDR3 spells CASSERTGPPTDTQYF. The CDR3 DNA reads as TGTGCCAGCAGCGAACGGACAGGGCCACCCACAGATACGCAGTATTTT.

The chain carries TRBV12-3 or TRBV12-4 and TRBJ1-5; unclear D gene. Trimming stripped 3 bases from V and 9 bases from J, with 9 bases between. The CDR3 sequence is 12 residues long. The CDR3 spells CASSFHFGPQHF. CDR3 in DNA: TGTGCCAGCAGTTTTCATTTCGGGCCCCAGCATTTT.

The chain has TRBV5-1 and TRBJ1-2, with 10 positions matching TRBD1. The CDR3 loop spans 17 amino acids. Germline loops: CDR1 SGHRS, CDR2 YFSETQ. V trimming: 4 bases; J trimming: 0 bases; junction bases outside the gene matches: 9. This CDR3 reads CASSAKGQGRTNYGYTF. The CDR3 DNA reads as TGCGCCAGCAGCGCGAAGGGACAGGGGAGAACTAACTATGGCTACACCTTC.

The chain couples TRBV6-5 to TRBJ1-5; D perhaps matches TRBD1 (5 bases). Germline CDR1 is MNHEY and CDR2 is SVGAGI. Trimming cost V 6 bases and J 7 bases, with 13 bases left between them. The CDR3 has 13 residues. The CDR3 loop is CASSTGWLQPQHF. The CDR3 coding sequence is TGTGCCAGCAGCACAGGTTGGTTGCAGCCCCAGCATTTT.

The chain is built from TRBV2 and TRBJ1-1, with D perhaps TRBD1 (5 bases). Trimming took off 1 base at V and 2 bases at J, with 11 bases between the two ends. CDR1 is SNHLY and CDR2 is FYNNEI in the germline V gene. The CDR3 spans 15 residues. The CDR3, as DNA: TGTGCCAGCAGTGAAGGGGGGACGGTAAACACTGAAGCTTTCTTT. It translates to CASSEGGTVNTEAFF.

This rearrangement joins TRBV7-9 to TRBJ1-2; 7 bases align to TRBD1. The CDR3 runs to 17 residues. V dropped 5 bases and J dropped 5; count of bases not matched to a gene: 17. The V gene's germline CDR1 is SEHNR and CDR2 FQNEAQ (reference sequence). The CDR3 DNA is TGTGCCAGCAGCCCCTCGACAGGGAACCCGTCGGATTATGGCTACACCTTC. Its translation is CASSPSTGNPSDYGYTF.

The sample holds a few counts of this clone. The chain links TRBV19 to TRBJ1-5; D is perhaps TRBD1 (6 bases). The CDR3 consists of 15 residues. With 5 bases removed from V and 3 bases from J, the gap between germline ends came to 14 bases. Germline loops: CDR1 LNHDA, CDR2 SQIVND (reference sequence). The CDR3, as DNA: TGTGCCAGTAGTCTACACGGACAGTTCAATCAGCCCCAGCATTTT. Its protein product is CASSLHGQFNQPQHF.

The chain uses TRBV2 and TRBJ1-4; D remains ambiguous. The germline gives CDR1 SNHLY, CDR2 FYNNEI. V was pared by 8 bases and J by 10 bases, with 17 bases between. This CDR3 has 13 amino acids. The CDR3 loop is CASYTALRGKLFF. Written as DNA, the CDR3 is TGTGCCAGCTACACCGCGCTTAGAGGAAAACTGTTTTTT. Looking up the rest from reference TRBV2 and TRBJ1-4 gives the full variable domain: EPEVTQTPSHQVTQMGQEVILRCVPISNHLYFYWYRQILGQKVEFLVSFYNNEISEKSEIFDDQFSVERPDGSNFTLKIRSTKLEDSAMYFCASYTALRGKLFFGSGTQLSVL.